Each of the 7 T cell receptor beta chains below was sequenced from the same sample in a study of T cells in Graves' hyperthyroidism and ophthalmopathy (dated by TCRdb to between 2019 and 2020). Receptors were amplified or captured by multiplex PCR. Sequenced using an Illumina HiSeq 2000. TCR beta CDR3 regions were amplified from RNA transcripts. The first round of RT-PCR for the TCR CDR3 was performed with the HTBI primer set and the Qiagen OneStep RT-PCR kit. In-frame beta chains were kept once TCRdb had trimmed the public reads at Q25 with fastp and called clones with MiXCR. Each record represents a unique CDR3 protein, reported with the most common genes and DNA among its rows. Across this sample there are fewer than 400,000 distinct CDR3 sequences, with roughly 17% seen only once. The top ten clones comprise approximately 31% of the sample. Specimen: blood. These receptors were collected from a man aged 25 to 40 with Graves' hyperthyroidism.

In this sample, this clonotype turned up many times. The rearrangement links TRBV10-3 to TRBJ2-1; perhaps TRBD2 as D (5 bases). Deletions cut 6 bases from V and 5 bases from J, with 17 bases between. Germline CDR1 reads ENHRY; CDR2 reads SYGVKD. The CDR3 spans 15 residues. CDR3 sequence (DNA): TGTGCCATCAGGGAACCGGGATCCCCAAACAATGAGCAGTTCTTC. This gives the protein CAIREPGSPNNEQFF.

The chain carries TRBV28 and TRBJ2-1; 8 nucleotides align to TRBD2. Trimming removed 2 bases from V and 3 bases from J; junction bases left unmatched: 3. CDR1 and CDR2 (germline): MDHEN, SYDVKM. The CDR3 has 15 amino acids. The CDR3 spells CASSLMREDYNEQFF. The DNA of the CDR3 is TGTGCCAGCAGTTTAATGCGGGAGGACTACAATGAGCAGTTCTTC. Full variable domain (outside the CDR3, taken from reference TRBV28 and TRBJ2-1): DVKVTQSSRYLVKRTGEKVFLECVQDMDHENMFWYRQDPGLGLRLIYFSYDVKMKEKGDIPEGYSVSREKKERFSLILESASTNQTSMYLCASSLMREDYNEQFFGPGTRLTVL.

The chain recombines TRBV28 with TRBJ2-6; 9 bases align to TRBD1. The CDR3 spans 16 residues. Germline trimming cut 6 bases from V and 2 bases from J; bases unmatched to any gene: 5. The V gene's germline CDR1 is MDHEN and CDR2 SYDVKM. The CDR3 sequence: CASRKQGAPGANVLTF. CDR3 DNA: TGTGCCAGCAGGAAACAGGGGGCGCCTGGGGCCAACGTCCTGACTTTC.

In this sample, this clonotype turned up many times. The rearrangement joins TRBV3-1 to TRBJ1-2; D is perhaps TRBD1 (6 bases). CDR3 length: 15 residues. Trimming shortened V by 3 bases and J by 3 bases, and 14 bases separated the two germline ends. Germline V CDR1 and CDR2: LGHDT, YNNKEL (reference sequence). The CDR3 bases are TGTGCCAGCAGCCACAGGGGAGCCTCCTACTATGGCTACACCTTC. This sequence encodes CASSHRGASYYGYTF.

In this sample, this clonotype turned up many times. J is TRBJ1-3 and V is TRBV18; no clear D gene. V lost 3 bases, J lost 8 bases, and 5 bases lay in between. Germline CDR1 and CDR2: KGHSH and LQKENI. The CDR3 is 11 amino acids. The DNA of the CDR3 is TGTGCCAGCTCACCGGCGGACACCATATATTTT. Its protein is CASSPADTIYF.

This clonotype was observed many times. J is TRBJ1-1 and V is TRBV4-1; D is unclear. This CDR3 comprises 12 residues. Germline V gene sequence: CDR1 MGHRA, CDR2 YSYEKL. Trimming left V 5 bases short and J 4 bases short, with 8 bases between. Here the CDR3 reads CASSGWGTEAFF. Written as DNA, the CDR3 is TGCGCCAGCAGCGGATGGGGCACTGAAGCTTTCTTT.

Only a few counts were recorded for this clonotype. This sequence joins TRBV28 and TRBJ2-3; TRBD2 is a possible D gene (7 bases). Germline V gene sequence: CDR1 MDHEN, CDR2 SYDVKM. V was pared by 11 bases and J by 2 bases, with 11 bases between. The CDR3 contains 12 residues. The CDR3 protein is CAWGGLTDTQYF. The CDR3 region has the DNA TGTGCCTGGGGGGGGCTCACAGATACGCAGTATTTT.